The 11 T cell receptor beta chains listed next were all sequenced from one sample in a study of beta chain features in type 1 diabetes. These receptors' antigens are unknown. Points from the study as a whole: For Type 1 diabetes patients, all four CD4+ subsets carried TCRB CDR3s that were moderately but significantly shorter.

Expressed TCRB transcripts were sequenced because the isolated RNA had all been reverse transcribed beforehand. Measured with immunoSEQ multiplex PCR; TCRdb has only the in-frame clones, and not every one. The data contain about 710,000 clones, over 12% of them seen just once; the ten biggest clones take up roughly 0.04%. Sequenced: naive CD4+ T cells from blood. These receptors originate from a man in his late teens or twenties with type 1 diabetes.

This clone has only a few counts. V usage is TRBV6-5 and J usage is TRBJ2-7; D not certain. The germline CDR1 and CDR2 sequences are MNHEY and SVGAGI. Deletions cut 6 bases from V and 2 bases from J, with 5 bases between. This CDR3 has 11 amino acids. This CDR3 reads CASRGTYEQYF. CDR3 coding DNA: TGTGCCAGCAGGGGAACCTACGAGCAGTACTTC.

This clone was detected once. The genes are TRBV29-1 and TRBJ2-3; TRBD2 matches at 8 bases. V gave up 5 bases and J gave up 1 base; unmatched junction bases: 17. Germline assignment: CDR1 SQVTM and CDR2 ANQGSEA. The length of the CDR3 is 18 residues. The CDR3: CSVIPGLGGAGGTDTQYF. The CDR3 region has the DNA TGCAGCGTTATACCCGGTTTAGGCGGAGCGGGAGGCACAGATACGCAGTATTTT.

This clone was seen a handful of times. This chain joins TRBV29-1 and TRBJ2-1; D remains ambiguous. Trimming stripped 7 bases from V and 4 bases from J, with 17 bases between. Germline-derived CDR1 and CDR2 are SQVTM and ANQGSEA. The length of the CDR3 is 14 residues. The DNA for the CDR3 is TGCAGCGCGCGTGGTTATGTAGGATACAATGAGCAGTTCTTC. Translation gives CSARGYVGYNEQFF.

On this clone: Within the sample, other DNA sequences also encode this same CDR3. The genes are TRBV6-5 and TRBJ1-2; D perhaps matches TRBD1 (5 bases). Germline CDR1 and CDR2: MNHEY and SVGAGI. CDR3 length: 15 amino acids. V was pared by 0 bases and J by 0 bases, with 8 bases between. CDR3 region: CASSYSGGSNYGYTF. In nucleotides, the CDR3 is TGTGCCAGCAGTTACTCCGGGGGTTCTAACTATGGCTACACCTTC.

This clone was detected only a few times. The V and J genes are TRBV28 and TRBJ1-1; 7 bases line up with TRBD1. The CDR3 length is 13 residues. J lost 5 bases, V lost 4 bases, and 4 bases had no gene match. Germline CDR1 MDHEN, CDR2 SYDVKM. The CDR3 sequence is CASSSTGRTEAFF. The DNA for the CDR3 is TGTGCCAGCAGTTCGACAGGGAGGACTGAAGCTTTCTTT.

This clone occurred a few times. The chain is built from TRBV6-1 and TRBJ1-4; 7 nucleotides match TRBD1. There are 14 residues in the CDR3. Germline V lookup: CDR1 MNHNS, CDR2 SASEGT. The ends lost 6 bases at V and 7 bases at J; junction bases unmatched: 8. The CDR3 is CASRRTDRAEKLFF. In DNA, the CDR3 is TGTGCCAGCAGGAGGACAGACAGGGCTGAAAAACTGTTTTTT.

The chain joins TRBV7-6 to TRBJ2-5, with D unclear. CDR1 and CDR2 from the germline V gene are SGHVS and FNYEAQ. V was pared by 5 bases and J by 1 base, with 5 bases between. CDR3 length equals 12 residues. CDR3 residues: CASSRAQETQYF. The CDR3 DNA sequence: TGTGCCAGCAGCCGGGCCCAAGAGACCCAGTACTTC.

This chain connects TRBV7-3 to TRBJ1-2, with D perhaps TRBD1 (6 bases). CDR1 SGHTA and CDR2 FQGTGA come from the germline V gene. This CDR3 is 14 amino acids long. The V end lost 0 bases, the J end lost 4 bases, and 9 bases lay between the germline ends. The CDR3: CASSLTPGAYGYTF. CDR3 bases: TGTGCCAGCAGCTTAACGCCAGGGGCCTATGGCTACACCTTC.

The rearrangement links TRBV7-9 to TRBJ2-3; D might be TRBD2 (6 bases). The V gene lost 5 bases and the J gene lost 3 bases, with 24 bases spanning the gap. Germline V CDR1 and CDR2: SEHNR, FQNEAQ (reference sequence). The CDR3 has 18 residues. This CDR3 reads CASSLPRFSGEQTDTQYF. For the CDR3, the DNA is TGTGCCAGCAGCCTCCCGAGGTTCTCGGGAGAACAAACAGATACGCAGTATTTT. The variable domain in full, with the rest retrieved from reference TRBV7-9 and TRBJ2-3, is DTGVSQNPRHKITKRGQNVTFRCDPISEHNRLYWYRQTLGQGPEFLTYFQNEAQLEKSRLLSDRFSAERPKGSFSTLEIQRTEQGDSAMYLCASSLPRFSGEQTDTQYFGPGTRLTVL.

Only a few counts were recorded for this clone. The chain uses TRBV5-1 and TRBJ2-1, with D possibly being TRBD2 (5 bases). The V gene lost 4 bases and the J gene lost 7 bases, with 15 bases spanning the gap. The CDR3 has 14 residues. Germline assignment: CDR1 SGHRS and CDR2 YFSETQ. The CDR3 region has the DNA TGCGCCAGCAGCGGCAGCGGAGATGGGAATGAGCAGTTCTTC. Encoded protein: CASSGSGDGNEQFF.

This rearrangement joins TRBV7-3 to TRBJ2-3, with a tentative D call TRBD2 (6 bases). Germline V gene data show CDR1 as SGHTA and CDR2 as FQGTGA. The CDR3 covers 12 residues. Trimming shortened V by 5 bases and J by 6 bases, and 9 bases separated the two germline ends. The CDR3 nucleotides read TGTGCCAGCAGCCCGAGCGGGGATACGCAGTATTTT. It is translated as CASSPSGDTQYF.